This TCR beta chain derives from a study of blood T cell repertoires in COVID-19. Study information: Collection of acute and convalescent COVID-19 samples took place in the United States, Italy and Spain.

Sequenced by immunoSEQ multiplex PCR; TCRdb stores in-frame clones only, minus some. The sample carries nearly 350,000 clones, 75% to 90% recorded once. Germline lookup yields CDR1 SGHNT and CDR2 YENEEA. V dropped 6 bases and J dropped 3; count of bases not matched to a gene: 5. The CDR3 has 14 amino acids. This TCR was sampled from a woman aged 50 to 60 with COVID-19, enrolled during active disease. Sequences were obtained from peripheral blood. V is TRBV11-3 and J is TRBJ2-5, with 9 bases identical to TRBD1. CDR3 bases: TGTGCCAGCAGTCCAGGACAGGGGAAAGAGACCCAGTACTTC. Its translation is CASSPGQGKETQYF.